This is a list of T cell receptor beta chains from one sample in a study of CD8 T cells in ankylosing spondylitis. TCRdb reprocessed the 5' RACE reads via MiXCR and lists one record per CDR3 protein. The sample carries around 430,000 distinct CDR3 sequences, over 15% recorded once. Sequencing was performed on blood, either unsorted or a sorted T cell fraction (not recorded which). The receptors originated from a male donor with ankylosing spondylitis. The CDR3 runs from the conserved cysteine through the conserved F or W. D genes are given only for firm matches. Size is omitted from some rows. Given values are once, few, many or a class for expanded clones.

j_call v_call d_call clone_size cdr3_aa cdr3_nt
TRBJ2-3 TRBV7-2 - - CASSTRPRPDTQYF TGTGCCAGCAGCACACGGCCCCGTCCTGATACGCAGTATTTT
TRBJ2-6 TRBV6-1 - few CASRDRSKSGANVLTF TGTGCCAGCAGGGACAGATCGAAATCTGGGGCCAACGTCCTGACTTTC
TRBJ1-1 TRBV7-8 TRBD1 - CASSQWTGGEAFF TGTGCCAGCAGCCAGTGGACAGGGGGCGAAGCTTTCTTT
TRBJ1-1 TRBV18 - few CASSPRDGDTEAFF TGTGCCAGCTCACCACGGGACGGAGACACTGAAGCTTTCTTT
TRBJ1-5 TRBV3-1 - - CASSRDVNQPQHF TGTGCCAGCAGCCGGGACGTCAATCAGCCCCAGCATTTT
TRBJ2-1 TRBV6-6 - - CASTRAVNNEQFF TGTGCCAGCACCAGGGCCGTTAACAATGAGCAGTTCTTC
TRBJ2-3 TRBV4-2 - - CTSRGHSSTDTQYF TGTACCAGCAGGGGACACTCTAGCACAGATACGCAGTATTTT
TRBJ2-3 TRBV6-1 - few CASSGLVTDTQYF TGTGCCAGCAGTGGGCTAGTTACAGATACGCAGTATTTT
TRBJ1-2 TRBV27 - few CASFHGRGGYTF TGTGCCAGCTTCCACGGTAGGGGTGGCTACACCTTC
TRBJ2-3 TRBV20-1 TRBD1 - CSATGGTGSADTQYF TGCAGTGCTACCGGTGGGACAGGGTCGGCAGATACGCAGTATTTT
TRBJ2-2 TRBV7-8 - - CASSLEGTSNTGELFF TGTGCCAGCAGCTTAGAGGGGACTTCGAACACCGGGGAGCTGTTTTTT
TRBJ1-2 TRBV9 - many CASSSPDRSYGYTF TGTGCCAGCAGCTCGCCCGACAGGAGCTATGGCTACACCTTC
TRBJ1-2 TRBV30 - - CAWETNNYGYTF TGTGCCTGGGAGACAAACAACTATGGCTACACCTTC
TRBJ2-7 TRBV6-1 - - CASIAGKGSSYEQYF TGTGCCAGCATCGCAGGAAAAGGGAGCTCCTACGAGCAGTACTTC
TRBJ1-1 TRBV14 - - CASSQRGGHTEAFF TGTGCCAGCTCCCAGCGGGGTGGGCACACTGAAGCTTTCTTT
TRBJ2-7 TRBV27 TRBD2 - CASQPRGTVTSGSSYEQYF TGTGCCAGCCAGCCAAGGGGTACAGTCACTAGCGGGAGCTCCTACGAGCAGTACTTC
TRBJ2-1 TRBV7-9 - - CASSYTGKYNEQFF TGTGCCAGCAGCTACACAGGGAAATACAATGAGCAGTTCTTC
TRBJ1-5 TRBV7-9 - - CASSSPGPQHF TGTGCCAGCAGCTCCCCCGGGCCCCAGCATTTT
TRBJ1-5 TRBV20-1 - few CSARVPGAGPQHF TGCAGTGCTAGAGTCCCGGGCGCCGGGCCCCAGCATTTT
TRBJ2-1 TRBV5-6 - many CASSLEGGSRYNEQFF TGTGCCAGCAGCTTGGAGGGCGGGTCGAGATACAATGAGCAGTTCTTC
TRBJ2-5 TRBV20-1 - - CSANGATQYF TGCAGTGCTAACGGGGCGACCCAGTACTTC
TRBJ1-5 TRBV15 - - CATSRPRGTGNQPQHF TGTGCCACCAGCAGACCCCGGGGGACGGGCAATCAGCCCCAGCATTTT
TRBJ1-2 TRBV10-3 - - CAISEAVDRPGGYTF TGTGCCATCAGTGAGGCCGTCGACAGGCCGGGTGGCTACACCTTC
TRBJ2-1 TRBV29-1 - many CSVLDRNNEQFF TGCAGCGTTCTCGACAGAAACAATGAGCAGTTCTTC
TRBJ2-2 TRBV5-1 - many CASSFGRTGELFF TGCGCCAGCAGCTTCGGCCGCACCGGGGAGCTGTTTTTT
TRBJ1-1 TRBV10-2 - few CASSETGSTEAFF TGCGCCAGCAGTGAGACGGGGAGCACTGAAGCTTTCTTT
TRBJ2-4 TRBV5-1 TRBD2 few CASSETSGGNIQYF TGCGCCAGCAGCGAGACTAGCGGGGGAAACATTCAGTACTTC
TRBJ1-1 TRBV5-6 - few CASSRADRRVGTEAFF TGTGCCAGCAGTCGGGCCGACCGAAGGGTGGGCACTGAAGCTTTCTTT
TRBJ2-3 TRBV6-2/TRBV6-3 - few CASSYGTYKDTQYF TGTGCCAGCAGTTACGGGACCTATAAAGATACGCAGTATTTT
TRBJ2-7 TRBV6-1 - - CASSRRQDYEQYF TGTGCCAGCAGTCGCCGACAGGACTACGAGCAGTACTTC
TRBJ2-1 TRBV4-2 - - CASSQEGRRTSYNEQFF TGTGCCAGCAGCCAAGAGGGACGACGGACCTCCTACAATGAGCAGTTCTTC
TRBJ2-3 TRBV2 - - CASSASPLTDTQYF TGTGCCAGCAGTGCCTCCCCCCTCACAGATACGCAGTATTTT
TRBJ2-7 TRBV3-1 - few CASSHRSAGTGYPVYEQYF TGTGCCAGCAGCCATCGTTCCGCCGGGACTGGATACCCCGTTTATGAGCAGTACTTC
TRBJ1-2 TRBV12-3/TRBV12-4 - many CASSLSGNYGYTF TGTGCCAGCAGTTTATCTGGAAACTATGGCTACACCTTC
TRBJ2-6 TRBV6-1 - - CASSKGFFSGANVLTF TGTGCCAGCAGTAAGGGATTTTTCTCTGGGGCCAACGTCCTGACTTTC
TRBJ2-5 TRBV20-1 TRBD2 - CSAGRTSGGIQETQYF TGCAGTGCCGGCCGGACTAGCGGGGGGATTCAAGAGACCCAGTACTTC
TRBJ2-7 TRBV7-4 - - CASSLARSQYF TGTGCCAGCAGCTTAGCCCGGTCCCAGTACTTC
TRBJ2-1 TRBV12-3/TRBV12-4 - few CASKLGAYNEQFF TGTGCCAGCAAATTGGGAGCCTACAATGAGCAGTTCTTC
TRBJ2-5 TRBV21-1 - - CASRSVAGLAPETQYF TGTGCCAGCAGATCAGTCGCCGGACTAGCCCCGGAGACCCAGTACTTC
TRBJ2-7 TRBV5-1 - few CASSLSGTPSYEQYF TGCGCCAGCAGCTTGTCCGGGACCCCCTCCTACGAGCAGTACTTC
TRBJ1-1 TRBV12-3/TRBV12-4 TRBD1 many CASSPTGVLTEAFF TGTGCCAGCAGTCCTACAGGGGTTCTCACTGAAGCTTTCTTT
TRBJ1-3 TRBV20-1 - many CSATSPIIVPSTATYSGNTIYF TGCAGTGCTACCAGCCCCATAATAGTCCCCTCGACAGCCACCTACTCTGGAAACACCATATATTTT
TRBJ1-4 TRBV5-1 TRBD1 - CASSSGTVVSEKLFF TGCGCCAGCAGCTCCGGGACAGTGGTATCTGAAAAACTGTTTTTT